The 23 T cell receptor beta chains given below trace back to one sample, sequenced in a study of cytomegalovirus exposure and HLA in healthy donors (dated 2017 in TCRdb). The library came from the immunoSEQ multiplex PCR assay. TCRdb carries this immuneACCESS record with in-frame sequences only. Its versions omit some clonotypes, under half of them owing to an unresolved V gene in the studies checked, with the rest unexplained. The sample data list fewer than 250,000 clones, and 80% to 90% of these were observed just once. The top ten clones comprise 1.5% to 2.5% of the sample. What was sequenced was PBMCs. These receptors were collected from a woman under 30 in good health and CMV-seropositive.

V gene TRBV6-1 combines with J gene TRBJ2-7; a weak D match, TRBD2 (6 bases). V dropped 4 bases and J dropped 7 bases, with 17 bases sitting between them. CDR3 length equals 14 residues. Germline V lookup: CDR1 MNHNS, CDR2 SASEGT. The CDR3 protein is CASSAGTGPGEQYF. DNA for the CDR3: TGTGCCAGCAGTGCCGGGACTGGTCCGGGGGAGCAGTACTTC.

The chain uses TRBV20-1 and TRBJ1-2; D is undetermined. CDR1 is DFQATT and CDR2 is SNEGSKA in the germline V gene (reference sequence). Trimming took off 5 bases at V and 2 bases at J, with 6 bases between the two ends. This CDR3 has 11 residues. The chain's CDR3 is CSARVNYGYTF. CDR3 nucleotides: TGCAGTGCTCGCGTAAACTATGGCTACACCTTC.

This clone showed up just once. The chain employs TRBV2 and TRBJ1-2; 8 bases agree with TRBD1. The germline gives CDR1 SNHLY, CDR2 FYNNEI. Unmatched junction bases numbered 14, after V lost 10 bases and J lost 4 bases. This CDR3 is 15 amino acids long. In DNA form, the CDR3 reads TGTGCCACGACGGGGGGACAGGAAGTCGTCTATGGCTACACCTTC. Translated: CATTGGQEVVYGYTF.

This clone was counted only a few times. The rearrangement joins TRBV28 to TRBJ1-1, with D perhaps matching TRBD1 (5 bases). Germline assignment: CDR1 MDHEN and CDR2 SYDVKM. The CDR3 loop spans 16 amino acids. The ends were cut back, 4 bases at V and 3 bases at J, with 18 bases in the middle. CDR3 DNA sequence: TGTGCCAGCAGTTCCTCGGGCCTTCCGGGGGACACTGAAGCTTTCTTT. The encoded protein is CASSSSGLPGDTEAFF.

The chain recombines TRBV30 with TRBJ1-3; TRBD1 matches 9 bases. The V gene's germline CDR1 is GTSNPN and CDR2 SVGIG (reference sequence). The CDR3 is made up of 15 amino acids. The V segment lost 0 bases and the J segment 3 bases; nucleotides outside the gene matches: 3. CDR3 in amino acids: CAWSVQGARGNTIYF. CDR3 bases: TGTGCCTGGAGTGTACAGGGGGCGCGTGGAAACACCATATATTTT.

The V and J genes are TRBV5-4 and TRBJ1-5; 8 nucleotides agree with TRBD1. This CDR3 has 14 residues. With V trimmed by 0 bases and J by 4 bases, 0 bases remained unmatched. The germline V gene encodes CDR1 SGHNT and CDR2 YYREEE (reference sequence). DNA for the CDR3: TGTGCCAGCAGCTTGGGGACAGGGAATCAGCCCCAGCATTTT. Translated: CASSLGTGNQPQHF.

The chain's CDR3 is CASSLTGVGEKLFF. The CDR3 bases are TGTGCCAGCAGCCTGACAGGGGTGGGCGAAAAACTGTTTTTT. The chain combines TRBV27 with TRBJ1-4, with 8 nucleotides matching TRBD1. Germline V CDR1 and CDR2: MNHEY, SMNVEV (reference sequence). V lost 6 bases and J lost 8; bases outside the gene matches: 8. The CDR3 has 14 residues.

This clone has more than one count but fewer than ten. This chain links TRBV10-3 with TRBJ1-2; 10 nucleotides agree with TRBD1. The CDR3 loop spans 14 amino acids. Germline CDR1 ENHRY, CDR2 SYGVKD. J gave up 8 bases and V 0 bases, and 3 bases lay outside the gene matches. The CDR3 DNA sequence: TGTGCCATCAGTGAGTCGCGGACAGGGGGGGGCTACACCTTC. It encodes CAISESRTGGGYTF.

The V and J genes are TRBV27 and TRBJ2-1; 8 bases agree with TRBD2. Trimming removed 0 bases from V and 9 bases from J; junction bases left unmatched: 4. The CDR3 has 14 amino acids. The V gene's germline CDR1 is MNHEY and CDR2 SMNVEV (reference sequence). This CDR3 is CASSLSTSGGEQFF. CDR3 DNA sequence: TGTGCCAGCAGTTTATCGACAAGCGGGGGTGAGCAGTTCTTC.

V is TRBV29-1 and J is TRBJ1-5, with TRBD1 matching 8 bases. The V gene's germline CDR1 is SQVTM and CDR2 ANQGSEA. J gave up 2 bases and V 6 bases, and 6 bases lay outside the gene matches. The CDR3 has 14 amino acids. CDR3 in DNA: TGCAGCGTGGCCCAGACAGGGGGCAATCAGCCCCAGCATTTT. As protein: CSVAQTGGNQPQHF. Variable domain in full (rest from reference TRBV29-1 and TRBJ1-5): SAVISQKPSRDICQRGTSLTIQCQVDSQVTMMFWYRQQPGQSLTLIATANQGSEATYESGFVIDKFPISRPNLTFSTLTVSNMSPEDSSIYLCSVAQTGGNQPQHFGDGTRLSIL.

The genes are TRBV6-1 and TRBJ2-3, with TRBD2 matching 12 bases. The CDR3 totals 15 residues. V was clipped by 11 bases and J by 4 bases; unmatched bases: 10. Per the germline V gene, CDR1 is MNHNS and CDR2 is SASEGT. The CDR3 nucleotides are TGTGCCGGGAAGAGACTAGCGGGAGTGGCAGATACGCAGTATTTT. Its protein product is CAGKRLAGVADTQYF.

In the case of this clone: The sample contains more than one DNA sequence encoding this CDR3. The chain links TRBV27 to TRBJ2-3; 10 bases align to TRBD2. This CDR3 is built from 14 residues. Germline CDR1 reads MNHEY; CDR2 reads SMNVEV (reference sequence). The V gene end was trimmed by 5 bases and the J gene end by 3 bases; junction bases not matched to a gene: 2. The chain's CDR3 is CASSPSGSTDTQYF. CDR3 DNA sequence: TGTGCCAGCAGTCCTAGCGGGAGTACAGATACGCAGTATTTT.

The rearrangement uses TRBV5-1 and TRBJ2-5; 15 bases are shared with TRBD2. The CDR3 has 15 amino acids. Per germline, CDR1 SGHRS and CDR2 YFSETQ. V dropped 4 bases and J dropped 4; count of bases not matched to a gene: 2. The CDR3 sequence: CASSKGLAGGETQYF. The CDR3 DNA reads TGCGCCAGCAGCAAGGGACTAGCGGGAGGAGAGACCCAGTACTTC. Variable domain in full (rest from reference TRBV5-1 and TRBJ2-5): KAGVTQTPRYLIKTRGQQVTLSCSPISGHRSVSWYQQTPGQGLQFLFEYFSETQRNKGNFPGRFSGRQFSNSRSEMNVSTLELGDSALYLCASSKGLAGGETQYFGPGTRLLVL.

The genes are TRBV4-2 and TRBJ2-4; D gene ambiguous. V lost 0 bases, J lost 8 bases, and 14 bases lay in between. Germline-derived CDR1 and CDR2 are LGHNA and YNFKEQ. The CDR3 spans 15 residues. The CDR3 sequence: CASSQDLAEADIQYF. In nucleotides, the CDR3 is TGTGCCAGCAGCCAAGATCTTGCCGAAGCCGACATTCAGTACTTC.

J is TRBJ1-2 and V is TRBV5-4; 7 bases agree with TRBD1. CDR3 length equals 14 residues. Germline assignment: CDR1 SGHNT and CDR2 YYREEE (reference sequence). V gave up 0 bases and J gave up 7 bases; unmatched junction bases: 6. The CDR3 bases are TGTGCCAGCAGCTTGGCCGTCCCAGGGGGTGGCTACACCTTC. Translated, it gives CASSLAVPGGGYTF.

The chain carries TRBV27 and TRBJ1-1; 7 nucleotides line up with TRBD1. The ends lost 5 bases at V and 2 bases at J; junction bases unmatched: 11. The CDR3 totals 16 residues. CDR1 and CDR2 from the germline V gene are MNHEY and SMNVEV (reference sequence). CDR3 nucleotide sequence: TGTGCCAGCAGTCCCCTCCCGGGACAGACAAACACTGAAGCTTTCTTT. As protein: CASSPLPGQTNTEAFF.

The J gene is TRBJ1-1, the V gene TRBV28; D is unresolved. From germline, CDR1 is MDHEN and CDR2 SYDVKM. The CDR3 totals 13 residues. The germline V and J ends were trimmed by 6 bases and 6 bases, with 14 bases remaining between them. The DNA of the CDR3 is TGTGCCAGCAGCCTAGGCACGGGTGCTGAAGCTTTCTTT. Translated, it gives CASSLGTGAEAFF.

DNA of the CDR3: TGTGCCAGTATTGGCCCGCTAGGGGACAGGGCTAACTATGGCTACACCTTC. Encoded protein: CASIGPLGDRANYGYTF. V and J are TRBV19 and TRBJ1-2, with TRBD1 matching over 9 bases. This CDR3 contains 17 residues. Germline lookup yields CDR1 LNHDA and CDR2 SQIVND (reference sequence). The J segment lost 0 bases and the V segment lost 7 bases, leaving 12 bases of the junction unmatched.

For the CDR3, the DNA is TGTGCCAGCAGCAAAGCTACAGCGGGGACTAGCGGTTACGAGCAGTACTTC. This codes for CASSKATAGTSGYEQYF. The chain joins TRBV21-1 to TRBJ2-7; the D call in the table, TRBD2, was not verified against the DNA. TRBV21-1 is shown as a pseudogene. The CDR3 spans 17 residues.

CDR3 coding DNA: TGTGCCAGCAGACCCAGTTGGAGTACCCACGAGCAGTACTTC. Amino acids: CASRPSWSTHEQYF. The V and J genes are TRBV27 and TRBJ2-7; D is unclear. Trimming took 6 bases from V and 5 from J, leaving 17 bases between them. CDR1 and CDR2 from the germline V gene are MNHEY and SMNVEV (reference sequence). CDR3 length equals 14 residues.

This rearrangement joins TRBV5-1 to TRBJ2-3, with 9 positions matching TRBD2. The CDR3 covers 14 residues. J was trimmed by 6 bases and V by 4 bases; bases with no gene match: 6. Germline values: CDR1 SGHRS, CDR2 YFSETQ. The CDR3 DNA reads TGCGCCAGCAGCGGTAGCGGGAGAGAGGATACGCAGTATTTT. It is translated as CASSGSGREDTQYF.

The genes are TRBV4-1 and TRBJ2-2; 10 bases fit TRBD2. This CDR3 is 17 amino acids long. The J segment lost 2 bases and the V segment lost 3 bases, leaving 6 bases of the junction unmatched. CDR1 MGHRA and CDR2 YSYEKL come from the germline V gene. The CDR3 reads CASSHPWTSGNTGELFF. The CDR3, as DNA: TGCGCCAGCAGCCATCCGTGGACTAGCGGAAACACCGGGGAGCTGTTTTTT.

The V and J genes are TRBV6-6 and TRBJ1-1; D is unresolved. Per the germline V gene, CDR1 is MNHNY and CDR2 is SVGAGI (reference sequence). V was cut by 6 bases and J by 6 bases, with 11 bases left in between. This CDR3 is built from 12 residues. The CDR3 DNA sequence: TGTGCCAGCAGCCTAGCTCCGGCTGAAGCTTTCTTT. This codes for CASSLAPAEAFF.